The 26 T cell receptor beta chains below were found in one sample sequenced in a study of OX40 agonist ivuxolimab in advanced cancers. Sequenced by immunoSEQ multiplex PCR; TCRdb stores in-frame clones only, minus some. The sample yields 40,000 to 55,000 clones, over 80% seen once. Specimen: CD4+ or CD8+ T cells sorted from blood, collected in a trial of the OX40 agonist ivuxolimab. The origin of the receptors is an adult with an advanced solid tumor such as melanoma, head and neck, liver or kidney cancer.

This rearrangement joins TRBV29-1 to TRBJ2-7; 8 nucleotides match TRBD1. The CDR3 totals 15 residues. Losses at the gene ends were 6 bases for V and 2 bases for J; bases not matched to a gene: 12. Looked up from germline, CDR1 is SQVTM and CDR2 is ANQGSEA. CDR3 coding DNA: TGCAGCGTAGCCATGACAGGGGCCCCTCCCTACGAGCAGTACTTC. Translation gives CSVAMTGAPPYEQYF.

The rearrangement joins TRBV6-1 to TRBJ2-7, with D possibly matching TRBD1 (7 bases). V lost 4 bases to trimming and J lost 2 bases, with 12 bases between them. Per germline, CDR1 MNHNS and CDR2 SASEGT. The CDR3 sequence is 14 residues long. DNA for the CDR3: TGTGCCAGCAGTGGCGGGGACAGAGCCTACGAGCAGTACTTC. Translation: CASSGGDRAYEQYF.

The chain couples TRBV5-4 to TRBJ1-1; D is perhaps TRBD1 (5 bases). CDR1 SGHNT and CDR2 YYREEE come from the germline V gene (reference sequence). The V end was cut by 4 bases, the J end by 4 bases, with 11 bases between. This CDR3 comprises 13 residues. CDR3 sequence (DNA): TGTGCCAGCAGCATGGGGGTCGGCACTGAAGCTTTCTTT. This codes for CASSMGVGTEAFF.

The rearrangement uses TRBV27 and TRBJ2-2; no definite D call. This CDR3 is 14 amino acids long. Trimming removed 4 bases from V and 6 bases from J, with 12 bases in between. The germline V gene encodes CDR1 MNHEY and CDR2 SMNVEV (reference sequence). CDR3 residues: CASSYFKGPGELFF. DNA for the CDR3: TGTGCCAGCAGTTATTTTAAGGGTCCCGGGGAGCTGTTTTTT.

J is TRBJ2-3 and V is TRBV29-1, with 11 bases matching TRBD1. CDR1 is SQVTM and CDR2 is ANQGSEA in the germline V gene. CDR3 length: 15 residues. Unmatched junction bases numbered 9, after V lost 6 bases and J lost 4 bases. CDR3 protein: CSVLRGQGASDTQYF. The DNA of the CDR3 is TGCAGCGTCCTACGCGGACAGGGGGCATCAGATACGCAGTATTTT.

This clone appeared a single time. The gene calls are TRBV14 and TRBJ2-4, with no clear D. This CDR3 has 11 residues. Germline V lookup: CDR1 SGHDN, CDR2 FVKESK. V was clipped by 1 base and J by 6 bases, with 1 base between them. CDR3 sequence reads: CASSQGNIQYF. CDR3 DNA: TGTGCCAGCAGCCAAGGAAACATTCAGTACTTC.

The chain combines TRBV4-3 with TRBJ2-7; weak D call: TRBD2 (6 bases). This CDR3 comprises 16 residues. V dropped 3 bases and J dropped 7 bases, with 22 bases sitting between them. The V gene's germline CDR1 is LGHNA and CDR2 YSLEER. CDR3 residues: CASSQDSGDTHSEQYF. The CDR3 coding sequence is TGCGCCAGCAGCCAGGATTCGGGGGATACCCATTCAGAGCAGTACTTC.

This sequence joins TRBV18 and TRBJ2-1, with D perhaps TRBD2 (5 bases). The CDR3 consists of 15 residues. Germline lookup yields CDR1 KGHSH and CDR2 LQKENI. Trimming took off 3 bases at V and 4 bases at J, with 13 bases between the two ends. CDR3 in DNA: TGTGCCAGCTCACCTCGGAGCGGAGAGTACAATGAGCAGTTCTTC. Translating it yields CASSPRSGEYNEQFF.

The chain is built from TRBV5-6 and TRBJ2-5; 8 nucleotides match TRBD1. V lost 0 bases and J lost 5; bases outside the gene matches: 6. Germline CDR1 and CDR2: SGHDT and YYEEEE. There are 15 residues in the CDR3. CDR3 in DNA: TGTGCCAGCAGCTTGGGTGGGACAGGTTTGGAGACCCAGTACTTC. Protein sequence: CASSLGGTGLETQYF.

The rearrangement links TRBV7-6 to TRBJ2-7; 10 bases map to TRBD1. The length of the CDR3 is 13 residues. J was trimmed by 5 bases and V by 5 bases; bases with no gene match: 3. Germline V gene sequence: CDR1 SGHVS, CDR2 FNYEAQ. The CDR3 nucleotides are TGTGCCAGCAGCCGGGACAGGGGAGACGAGCAGTACTTC. Protein sequence: CASSRDRGDEQYF.

The chain uses TRBV13 and TRBJ2-4, with 7 positions matching TRBD1. Germline V gives CDR1 PRHDT, CDR2 FYEKMQ (reference sequence). J lost 1 base, V lost 2 bases, and 8 bases had no gene match. The CDR3 length is 17 residues. The CDR3: CASSLKRQGLAKNIQYF. CDR3 in DNA: TGTGCCAGCAGCTTAAAGAGACAGGGATTGGCCAAAAACATTCAGTACTTC.

The J gene is TRBJ2-5, the V gene TRBV28; 7 nucleotides match TRBD1. V was clipped by 6 bases and J by 1 base; unmatched bases: 11. The CDR3 has 16 residues. Germline V gives CDR1 MDHEN, CDR2 SYDVKM. CDR3 in DNA: TGTGCCAGCAGACACAGGGGATCCCCTTTCCAAGAGACCCAGTACTTC. Protein: CASRHRGSPFQETQYF.

V and J are TRBV6-1 and TRBJ2-7; a weak D match, TRBD1 (6 bases). The germline V gene has CDR1 MNHNS and CDR2 SASEGT. V was trimmed by 7 bases and J by 0 bases, leaving 10 bases between them. This CDR3 is 13 amino acids long. CDR3 sequence (DNA): TGTGCCAGCAATCACAGGGACTCCTACGAGCAGTACTTC. This translates into CASNHRDSYEQYF.

The chain is built from TRBV27 and TRBJ2-2; tentatively, D is TRBD1 (5 bases). The CDR3 runs 14 residues. The V gene lost 4 bases and the J gene lost 1 base, with 7 bases spanning the gap. CDR1 is MNHEY, CDR2 SMNVEV, per germline (reference sequence). The CDR3 coding sequence is TGTGCCAGCAGTTATGGACAGAACACCGGGGAGCTGTTTTTT. The encoded protein is CASSYGQNTGELFF.

In regard to this clone: This sample includes further DNA sequences coding for the same CDR3. The chain is built from TRBV5-4 and TRBJ2-7, with D unclear. Germline V gives CDR1 SGHNT, CDR2 YYREEE (reference sequence). The V gene lost 1 base and the J gene lost 2 bases, with 10 bases spanning the gap. The CDR3 is 14 amino acids. DNA for the CDR3: TGTGCCAGCAGCTTGACGTCGGGTACCTACGAGCAGTACTTC. This translates into CASSLTSGTYEQYF.

This sequence joins TRBV28 and TRBJ2-5; weak D call: TRBD1 (6 bases). V lost 2 bases and J 5 bases, leaving 18 bases between the germline ends. Germline loops: CDR1 MDHEN, CDR2 SYDVKM. This CDR3 spans 16 amino acids. CDR3 sequence reads: CASSLLGTTTRETQYF. Here the CDR3 DNA reads TGTGCCAGCAGTTTACTTGGGACAACGACTCGGGAGACCCAGTACTTC.

The V and J genes are TRBV7-9 and TRBJ2-2, with 11 bases that match TRBD1. Germline V gene lookup returns CDR1 SEHNR and CDR2 FQNEAQ (reference sequence). The trim removed 5 bases at V and 9 bases at J, leaving 8 bases unmatched. This CDR3 is built from 15 residues. The CDR3 region has the DNA TGTGCCAGCAGCCCGGGACAGGGGGAACTCCGGGAGCTGTTTTTT. Translated: CASSPGQGELRELFF. The full variable domain, in which reference TRBV7-9 and TRBJ2-2 provide the parts outside the CDR3, is DTGVSQNPRHKITKRGQNVTFRCDPISEHNRLYWYRQTLGQGPEFLTYFQNEAQLEKSRLLSDRFSAERPKGSFSTLEIQRTEQGDSAMYLCASSPGQGELRELFFGEGSRLTVL.

The gene calls are TRBV5-1 and TRBJ2-7; either TRBD1 or TRBD2 may supply D (5 bases each). Trimming stripped 4 bases from V and 2 bases from J, with 19 bases between. The germline gives CDR1 SGHRS, CDR2 YFSETQ. This CDR3 is built from 16 residues. The CDR3 DNA reads TGCGCCAGCAGCGTCACCGGGACCCGCTTACCCTACGAGCAGTACTTC. It codes for CASSVTGTRLPYEQYF. Combining the CDR3 with reference TRBV5-1 and TRBJ2-7 gives the whole variable domain KAGVTQTPRYLIKTRGQQVTLSCSPISGHRSVSWYQQTPGQGLQFLFEYFSETQRNKGNFPGRFSGRQFSNSRSEMNVSTLELGDSALYLCASSVTGTRLPYEQYFGPGTRLTVT.

V usage is TRBV27 and J usage is TRBJ2-1; D may be TRBD2 (6 bases). V dropped 2 bases and J dropped 0 bases, with 20 bases sitting between them. Germline V CDR1 and CDR2: MNHEY, SMNVEV (reference sequence). The CDR3 length is 19 residues. Here the CDR3 DNA reads TGTGCCAGCAGTTTAATGGGTCTAGCGAAAAGTCTCTCCTACAATGAGCAGTTCTTC. This translates into CASSLMGLAKSLSYNEQFF.

The chain combines TRBV7-9 with TRBJ1-1; D remains ambiguous. Germline assignment: CDR1 SEHNR and CDR2 FQNEAQ (reference sequence). The CDR3 is 12 residues long. V dropped 6 bases and J dropped 4 bases, with 9 bases sitting between them. The CDR3 loop is CASRAVRTEAFF. For the CDR3, the DNA is TGTGCCAGCAGGGCCGTGCGCACTGAAGCTTTCTTT.

This chain uses TRBV5-1 with TRBJ1-1; D ambiguous. The CDR3 extends over 13 amino acids. Trimming took off 1 base at V and 3 bases at J, with 7 bases between the two ends. CDR1 is SGHRS and CDR2 is YFSETQ in the germline V gene. As DNA, the CDR3 is TGCGCCAGCAGCTTGTCTATGGACACTGAAGCTTTCTTT. Its translation is CASSLSMDTEAFF.

The chain employs TRBV15 and TRBJ2-1, with D perhaps TRBD2 (5 bases). Germline V lookup: CDR1 LNHNV, CDR2 YYDKDF (reference sequence). The CDR3 is 15 amino acids. Trimming removed 5 bases from V and 1 base from J, with 12 bases in between. Here the CDR3 reads CATSPPRGSYNEQFF. The DNA of the CDR3 is TGTGCCACCAGCCCACCCCGCGGGTCCTACAATGAGCAGTTCTTC. Full variable domain (outside the CDR3, taken from reference TRBV15 and TRBJ2-1): DAMVIQNPRYQVTQFGKPVTLSCSQTLNHNVMYWYQQKSSQAPKLLFHYYDKDFNNEADTPDNFQSRRPNTSFCFLDIRSPGLGDTAMYLCATSPPRGSYNEQFFGPGTRLTVL.

The genes are TRBV21-1 and TRBJ1-4; the DNA was not compared with TRBD1, the D call given in the table. TRBV21-1 is a pseudogene. This CDR3 is built from 16 residues. CDR3 sequence: CASSKGWTATNEKLFF. Written as DNA, the CDR3 is TGTGCCAGCAGCAAAGGCTGGACAGCAACTAATGAAAAACTGTTTTTT.

The chain is built from TRBV7-8 and TRBJ2-7; 11 bases align to TRBD2. The germline CDR1 and CDR2 sequences are SGHVS and FQNEAQ. Losses at the gene ends were 6 bases for V and 6 bases for J; bases not matched to a gene: 10. The CDR3 length is 15 residues. The CDR3 is CASRLTTSGSSEQYF. CDR3 DNA: TGTGCCAGCAGGTTAACAACTAGCGGGAGTAGCGAGCAGTACTTC.

This clone has more than one count but fewer than ten. The V and J genes are TRBV4-3 and TRBJ2-3; 9 bases are a match to TRBD1. V trimming: 4 bases; J trimming: 1 base; junction bases outside the gene matches: 9. This CDR3 spans 17 amino acids. CDR1 LGHNA and CDR2 YSLEER come from the germline V gene. The CDR3 nucleotides are TGCGCCAGCAGCCTGGGACAGGGAAAGACGCGCACAGATACGCAGTATTTT. It codes for CASSLGQGKTRTDTQYF.

This chain connects TRBV4-1 to TRBJ2-3, with 7 bases matching TRBD2. The CDR3 has 15 amino acids. CDR1 is MGHRA and CDR2 is YSYEKL in the germline V gene. Trimming cost V 1 base and J 7 bases; bases outside gene matches: 8. The CDR3 sequence: CASSQVRDYSYTQYF. CDR3 bases: TGCGCCAGCAGCCAAGTTCGGGACTACTCTTATACGCAGTATTTT.